These 12 T cell receptor beta chains were sequenced from one sample in a study of shared clonotypes between healthy human individuals. Profiled with immunoSEQ multiplex PCR; TCRdb holds only in-frame clones, not every one. Found here are a few million clones, about nine tenths of them singletons; the top ten hold approximately 0.39%. Sequenced sample: naive CD4+ T cells from PBMCs. Subset given: CD45RA+ positively selected. The receptors originated from a man between 18 and 29 years old in good health. Some clones in this sample may be carry-over from other donors' samples.

The chain links TRBV5-6 to TRBJ1-2; D gene uncertain. CDR3 length equals 14 residues. V lost 1 base and J 8 bases, leaving 15 bases between the germline ends. Germline V gene lookup returns CDR1 SGHDT and CDR2 YYEEEE. The CDR3 sequence: CASSLLVSTAGYTF. In DNA form, the CDR3 reads TGTGCCAGCAGCTTGTTGGTCAGTACAGCGGGCTACACCTTC.

The rearrangement joins TRBV6-1 to TRBJ1-2; tentatively, D is TRBD1 (5 bases). V shed 4 bases and J shed 2 bases, with 11 bases lying between them. From germline, CDR1 is MNHNS and CDR2 SASEGT. The CDR3 has 14 residues. The DNA of the CDR3 is TGTGCCAGCAGTGGAAGGGACTGGAACTATGGCTACACCTTC. Translating gives CASSGRDWNYGYTF.

V is TRBV29-1 and J is TRBJ2-1, with no clear D. The V gene's germline CDR1 is SQVTM and CDR2 ANQGSEA. Trimming shortened V by 0 bases and J by 1 base, and 13 bases separated the two germline ends. CDR3 length equals 16 residues. CDR3 nucleotides: TGCAGCGTTGAAGAAAATGCAGCAAAGTCCTACAATGAGCAGTTCTTC. The encoded protein is CSVEENAAKSYNEQFF.

This clone has only one observation. Other DNA sequences from this sample encode an identical CDR3 as well. This chain joins TRBV29-1 and TRBJ2-5; D uncertain. The V gene's germline CDR1 is SQVTM and CDR2 ANQGSEA. This CDR3 spans 10 amino acids. V lost 6 bases to trimming and J lost 2 bases, with 4 bases between them. The CDR3 nucleotides read TGCAGCGTGGGTCAAGAGACCCAGTACTTC. It encodes CSVGQETQYF.

The chain links TRBV5-4 to TRBJ2-7; D call uncertain. Trimming left V 1 base short and J 0 bases short, with 11 bases between. The V gene's germline CDR1 is SGHNT and CDR2 YYREEE (reference sequence). This CDR3 contains 15 residues. CDR3: CASSLRVRSSYEQYF. The CDR3 DNA reads as TGTGCCAGCAGCTTGAGAGTCAGGTCCTCCTACGAGCAGTACTTC. Based on the CDR3 plus reference TRBV5-4 and TRBJ2-7, the full variable domain is ETGVTQSPTHLIKTRGQQVTLRCSSQSGHNTVSWYQQALGQGPQFIFQYYREEENGRGNFPPRFSGLQFPNYSSELNVNALELDDSALYLCASSLRVRSSYEQYFGPGTRLTVT.

Comment on this clone: Other DNA sequences within the sample encode an identical CDR3. The J gene is TRBJ2-1, the V gene TRBV19; 8 bases line up with TRBD1. V shed 6 bases, J shed 3 bases, and the junction held 1 base outside the gene matches. This CDR3 contains 13 residues. CDR1 is LNHDA, CDR2 SQIVND, per germline (reference sequence). The CDR3 DNA follows: TGTGCCAGTAGAGACAGGGGCTACAATGAGCAGTTCTTC. Residues: CASRDRGYNEQFF.

The V gene is TRBV4-3, the J gene TRBJ2-1, with 8 bases aligning to TRBD2. CDR3 length: 15 residues. V gave up 1 base and J gave up 10 bases; unmatched junction bases: 9. Germline CDR1 reads LGHNA; CDR2 reads YSLEER. The CDR3 loop reads CASSQVSGGASEQFF. In DNA form, the CDR3 reads TGCGCCAGCAGCCAAGTCAGCGGGGGTGCTAGCGAGCAGTTCTTC.

V usage is TRBV21-1 and J usage is TRBJ1-1. TRBV21-1 is listed as a pseudogene. CDR3 size: 12 residues. The DNA of the CDR3 is TGTGCCAGCAGTCGATTGGGGAGTGAAGCTTTCTTT. It codes for CASSRLGSEAFF.

This chain links TRBV7-9 with TRBJ1-3, with D perhaps matching TRBD1 (6 bases). This CDR3 is 16 amino acids long. V lost 8 bases and J 2 bases, leaving 19 bases between the germline ends. CDR1 and CDR2 (germline): SEHNR, FQNEAQ (reference sequence). The chain's CDR3 is CASSSPRGAPGNTIYF. DNA for the CDR3: TGTGCCAGCTCCTCTCCCCGGGGGGCGCCTGGAAACACCATATATTTT.

A word on this clone: The sample holds other DNA sequences that translate to the same CDR3. This rearrangement joins TRBV6-5 to TRBJ2-7; D is uncertain. This CDR3 comprises 14 residues. From germline, CDR1 is MNHEY and CDR2 SVGAGI. V was pared by 0 bases and J by 1 base, with 7 bases between. In DNA, the CDR3 is TGTGCCAGCAGTTACTCGGGTCAGTCCTACGAGCAGTACTTC. It yields the protein CASSYSGQSYEQYF.

The V and J genes are TRBV28 and TRBJ2-7; TRBD1 matches 7 bases. Germline V CDR1 and CDR2: MDHEN, SYDVKM. Losses at the gene ends were 6 bases for V and 5 bases for J; bases not matched to a gene: 4. This CDR3 spans 12 amino acids. DNA for the CDR3: TGTGCCAGCAGCCGGACAGGCCACGAGCAGTACTTC. Its translation: CASSRTGHEQYF.

The rearrangement links TRBV5-4 to TRBJ2-2, with a possible D match to TRBD2 (5 bases). CDR3 size: 14 residues. V lost 1 base to trimming and J lost 4 bases, with 8 bases between them. Germline CDR1 reads SGHNT; CDR2 reads YYREEE (reference sequence). In DNA form, the CDR3 reads TGTGCCAGCAGCTTGCCGGGAAGCACCGGGGAGCTGTTTTTT. Translated: CASSLPGSTGELFF.